This TCR beta chain appears in the sequencing data of a study of cytomegalovirus exposure and HLA in healthy donors. Study-wide results and limits: Specificity for CMV antigens was confirmed in vitro for a few of the CMV-associated chains. Later, an analysis showed that TCR beta chains associated with HLA were more clonally expanded than others that were equally common.

In regard to this clone: The antigen is unknown.

Germline-derived CDR1 and CDR2 are LNHDA and SQIVND (reference sequence). The CDR3 covers 11 residues. The V end lost 1 base, the J end lost 5 bases, and 2 bases lay between the germline ends. PCR employed 60 Vbeta and 13 Jbeta primers. Study processing details: It was a later analysis that counted 75 million to 90 million unique TCR beta chains, of which roughly 11 million were shared. TCRdb's copy holds only in-frame clones and misses some; the assay was immunoSEQ multiplex PCR. The D gene and trimming were derived from the DNA, and the V and J assignments and clone size from that table. The sample holds 150,000 to 200,000 clones, roughly 84% seen once.

Sequencing used PBMCs. This rearrangement joins TRBV19 to TRBJ2-5; no definite D call. The TCR comes from a man younger than 30 in good health and CMV-seropositive. The CDR3 is CASSIAETQYF. CDR3 bases: TGTGCCAGTAGTATAGCGGAGACCCAGTACTTC.